This passage covers 23 T cell receptor beta chains from one sample sequenced in a study of response to subunit inactivated influenza vaccine. MiXCR, run by TCRdb on the RT-PCR reads, gives a single entry per CDR3 protein. The sample has about 540,000 distinct CDR3 sequences; less than 25% are singletons. The sample was also linked to a second study, of T cells expressing NK-cell markers. That source notes: 5'RACE template switching with UMIs produced the TCR beta cDNA.

The source was CD4+ T cells sorted from PBMCs, collected 11 to 12 days after vaccination. These receptors were collected from a man aged 45 to 65 who received an inactivated influenza vaccine.

The table lists this clonotype with many counts. The chain employs TRBV20-1 and TRBJ1-5; possibly TRBD1 for D (5 bases). Looked up from germline, CDR1 is DFQATT and CDR2 is SNEGSKA (reference sequence). V was cut by 5 bases and J by 2 bases, with 13 bases left in between. The CDR3 length is 14 residues. CDR3 protein: CSAFGGFRNQPQHF. The CDR3 DNA reads TGCAGTGCTTTCGGGGGGTTTCGCAATCAGCCCCAGCATTTT.

In its sample, this clonotype was seen a few times. The V call is TRBV7-9, the J call TRBJ2-7, with TRBD1 as a possible D gene (5 bases). The germline gives CDR1 SEHNR, CDR2 FQNEAQ (reference sequence). This CDR3 is built from 12 residues. V was pared by 5 bases and J by 7 bases, with 12 bases between. In DNA, the CDR3 is TGTGCCAGCAGCCGCCAGGGTGTTGAGCAGTACTTC. The encoded protein is CASSRQGVEQYF. Using reference TRBV7-9 and TRBJ2-7 for the parts outside the CDR3, the full variable domain is DTGVSQNPRHKITKRGQNVTFRCDPISEHNRLYWYRQTLGQGPEFLTYFQNEAQLEKSRLLSDRFSAERPKGSFSTLEIQRTEQGDSAMYLCASSRQGVEQYFGPGTRLTVT.

The J gene is TRBJ1-1, the V gene TRBV20-1; no clear D. The germline gives CDR1 DFQATT, CDR2 SNEGSKA (reference sequence). The V end was cut by 7 bases, the J end by 0 bases, with 6 bases between. CDR3 length: 11 amino acids. The CDR3, as DNA: TGCAGTGGTATACTGAACACTGAAGCTTTCTTT. Residues: CSGILNTEAFF.

There are many counts of this clonotype. V usage is TRBV27 and J usage is TRBJ2-7; TRBD1 or TRBD2 may be the D gene (5 bases each). Germline V gene data show CDR1 as MNHEY and CDR2 as SMNVEV (reference sequence). The CDR3 covers 14 residues. V was cut by 0 bases and J by 7 bases, with 13 bases left in between. The CDR3 nucleotides are TGTGCCAGCAGTTTATCGCGCCTAGCAGGGGAGCAGTACTTC. Its protein is CASSLSRLAGEQYF.

The V call is TRBV9, the J call TRBJ1-6; D possibly corresponds to TRBD1 (5 bases). The germline CDR1 and CDR2 sequences are SGDLS and YYNGEE. Trimming pared 3 bases from V and 6 bases from J, leaving 16 bases between. This CDR3 has 16 residues. The chain's CDR3 is CASSEDTGDLNSPLHF. CDR3 coding DNA: TGTGCCAGCAGCGAGGATACAGGAGACCTTAATTCACCCCTCCACTTT.

The J gene is TRBJ2-7, the V gene TRBV6-2 or TRBV6-3, with D perhaps TRBD1 (6 bases). Trimming stripped 6 bases from V and 4 bases from J, with 13 bases between. The CDR3 spans 13 residues. Germline CDR1 and CDR2: MNHEY and SVGEGT. CDR3 coding DNA: TGTGCCAGCAGGACCACAGGGAAATACGAGCAGTACTTC. As protein: CASRTTGKYEQYF.

The rearrangement uses TRBV20-1 and TRBJ2-7; 8 bases match TRBD2. V lost 5 bases and J lost 5; bases outside the gene matches: 8. This CDR3 spans 13 amino acids. In germline, CDR1 is DFQATT, CDR2 SNEGSKA (reference sequence). The CDR3 bases are TGCAGTGCTCCGGGACTAGGAGGAAACGAGCAGTACTTC. Translating it yields CSAPGLGGNEQYF.

The chain uses TRBV20-1 and TRBJ2-3, with D possibly matching TRBD2 (5 bases). Deletions cut 5 bases from V and 1 base from J, with 16 bases between. The germline gives CDR1 DFQATT, CDR2 SNEGSKA (reference sequence). The CDR3 has 15 residues. Here the CDR3 reads CSALRDTRGTDTQYF. CDR3 coding DNA: TGCAGTGCTCTACGGGATACTCGGGGCACAGATACGCAGTATTTT.

The chain couples TRBV6-1 to TRBJ2-2, with TRBD2 matching 8 bases. V lost 7 bases, J lost 0 bases, and 4 bases stayed unmatched. The CDR3 sequence is 15 residues long. From germline, CDR1 is MNHNS and CDR2 SASEGT. CDR3 DNA: TGTGCCAGCAAAAGCGGGGGAGCGAACACCGGGGAGCTGTTTTTT. Amino acid sequence: CASKSGGANTGELFF.

This clonotype turned up a few times. The chain uses TRBV5-1 and TRBJ1-2; tentatively, D is TRBD1 (5 bases). The ends were cut back, 4 bases at V and 2 bases at J, with 15 bases in the middle. CDR1 and CDR2 from the germline V gene are SGHRS and YFSETQ. The CDR3 runs to 15 residues. The CDR3 reads CASSLDSGSNYGYTF. The CDR3 coding sequence is TGCGCCAGCAGCCTCGACAGTGGGTCAAACTATGGCTACACCTTC.

The gene calls are TRBV30 and TRBJ2-5, with D perhaps given as TRBD1 or TRBD2 (5 bases each). The germline V gene has CDR1 GTSNPN and CDR2 SVGIG (reference sequence). The CDR3 is 12 residues long. V was clipped by 0 bases and J by 4 bases, with 6 bases between them. The chain's CDR3 is CAWSVGTETQYF. The CDR3 bases are TGTGCCTGGAGTGTGGGGACAGAGACCCAGTACTTC.

The chain couples TRBV6-5 to TRBJ2-2; D is tentatively TRBD1 or TRBD2 (5 bases each). The V gene lost 0 bases and the J gene lost 6 bases, with 23 bases spanning the gap. The CDR3 consists of 19 residues. The V gene's germline CDR1 is MNHEY and CDR2 SVGAGI. The DNA for the CDR3 is TGTGCCAGCAGTTACTCAGCCACACTAGTTCGGCGCAGGGCCGGGGAGCTGTTTTTT. As protein: CASSYSATLVRRRAGELFF.

The chain has TRBV7-6 and TRBJ1-2, with D hard to call. V was shortened by 5 bases and J by 2 bases, with 12 bases between the two germline ends. There are 14 residues in the CDR3. Germline values: CDR1 SGHVS, CDR2 FNYEAQ. CDR3 DNA sequence: TGTGCCAGCAGCCAGCGCACAAGGAACTATGGCTACACCTTC. It specifies CASSQRTRNYGYTF. The whole variable domain, filled in from reference TRBV7-6 and TRBJ1-2, reads GAGVSQSPRYKVTKRGQDVALRCDPISGHVSLYWYRQALGQGPEFLTYFNYEAQQDKSGLPNDRFSAERPEGSISTLTIQRTEQRDSAMYRCASSQRTRNYGYTFGSGTRLTVV.

This clonotype showed up just a few times. The V call is TRBV9, the J call TRBJ1-2; a weak D match, TRBD1 (5 bases). Per the germline V gene, CDR1 is SGDLS and CDR2 is YYNGEE. Trimming shortened V by 0 bases and J by 9 bases, and 6 bases separated the two germline ends. The CDR3 extends over 11 amino acids. The CDR3: CASSVEGSYTF. The DNA for the CDR3 is TGTGCCAGCAGCGTAGAGGGGAGCTACACCTTC.

CDR3 residues: CASSLQPSGGYEQYF. The CDR3 DNA is TGTGCCAGCAGTCTCCAACCTTCAGGGGGCTACGAGCAGTACTTC. The chain couples TRBV28 to TRBJ2-7, with 7 bases aligning to TRBD1. Germline V gives CDR1 MDHEN, CDR2 SYDVKM. CDR3 length equals 15 residues. V lost 5 bases, J lost 3 bases, and 10 bases stayed unmatched.

J is TRBJ2-1 and V is TRBV5-5, with D possibly matching TRBD2 (6 bases). The germline V gene has CDR1 SGHKS and CDR2 YYEKEE (reference sequence). The germline V and J ends were trimmed by 3 bases and 0 bases, with 13 bases remaining between them. The CDR3 contains 16 residues. The CDR3 DNA is TGTGCCAGCAGCTCCCGCGGGGCTAGCTCCTACAATGAGCAGTTCTTC. Translating it yields CASSSRGASSYNEQFF.

This chain uses TRBV7-2 with TRBJ2-7; possible D gene TRBD1, 6 bases. The CDR3 has 15 residues. Germline V lookup: CDR1 SGHTA, CDR2 FQGNSA. V was trimmed by 3 bases and J by 6 bases, leaving 18 bases between them. The CDR3, as DNA: TGTGCCAGCAGCTTCACCGGGACAACCCCCCGCGAGCAGTACTTC. This sequence encodes CASSFTGTTPREQYF.

This clonotype was seen more than once but under ten times. The chain recombines TRBV6-1 with TRBJ2-3; D ambiguous. V was shortened by 8 bases and J by 2 bases, with 11 bases between the two germline ends. Germline V gene data show CDR1 as MNHNS and CDR2 as SASEGT. CDR3 size: 13 residues. This CDR3 is CASGVNPTDTQYF. The CDR3 DNA reads TGTGCCAGCGGGGTGAACCCCACAGATACGCAGTATTTT.

This clonotype was seen more than once but under ten times. The chain is built from TRBV7-2 and TRBJ2-2; D may be TRBD1 (6 bases). The germline V and J ends were trimmed by 3 bases and 1 base, with 9 bases remaining between them. Germline V gene data show CDR1 as SGHTA and CDR2 as FQGNSA. This CDR3 is built from 15 residues. CDR3 sequence reads: CASSFRTENTGELFF. CDR3 nucleotides: TGTGCCAGCAGCTTCAGGACAGAGAACACCGGGGAGCTGTTTTTT.

This clonotype occurred many times. This chain connects TRBV12-3 or TRBV12-4 to TRBJ2-1; 10 bases map to TRBD2. V shed 7 bases and J 5 bases; nucleotides not matched to a gene: 8. The CDR3 is 15 amino acids. CDR3 loop: CASTLAGGGNNEQFF. DNA for the CDR3: TGTGCCAGCACCTTAGCGGGAGGTGGCAACAATGAGCAGTTCTTC.

The V gene is TRBV20-1, the J gene TRBJ2-7; either TRBD1 or TRBD2 may supply D (6 bases each). This CDR3 has 15 amino acids. The germline V gene encodes CDR1 DFQATT and CDR2 SNEGSKA (reference sequence). Deletions cut 0 bases from V and 2 bases from J, with 14 bases between. In DNA, the CDR3 is TGCAGTGCTAGAGAATCTGGGGGGCCCCCCTACGAGCAGTACTTC. This gives the protein CSARESGGPPYEQYF.

This clonotype was recorded at least ten times. The CDR3 coding sequence is TGTGCCAGCAGCTTAAAGATTGGGGGGGCTACTTCGTCACCCCTCCACTTT. Protein sequence: CASSLKIGGATSSPLHF. The V gene is TRBV5-5, the J gene TRBJ1-6; perhaps TRBD1 as D (6 bases). The CDR3 loop spans 17 amino acids. CDR1 is SGHKS and CDR2 is YYEKEE in the germline V gene (reference sequence). Deletions cut 2 bases from V and 10 bases from J, with 22 bases between.

The chain employs TRBV11-2 and TRBJ2-1; D unresolved. Germline lookup yields CDR1 SGHAT and CDR2 FQNNGV. Trimming pared 2 bases from V and 0 bases from J, leaving 8 bases between. The CDR3 extends over 15 amino acids. This CDR3 reads CASSLNGYSYNEQFF. CDR3 sequence (DNA): TGTGCCAGCAGCTTAAACGGGTACTCCTACAATGAGCAGTTCTTC.